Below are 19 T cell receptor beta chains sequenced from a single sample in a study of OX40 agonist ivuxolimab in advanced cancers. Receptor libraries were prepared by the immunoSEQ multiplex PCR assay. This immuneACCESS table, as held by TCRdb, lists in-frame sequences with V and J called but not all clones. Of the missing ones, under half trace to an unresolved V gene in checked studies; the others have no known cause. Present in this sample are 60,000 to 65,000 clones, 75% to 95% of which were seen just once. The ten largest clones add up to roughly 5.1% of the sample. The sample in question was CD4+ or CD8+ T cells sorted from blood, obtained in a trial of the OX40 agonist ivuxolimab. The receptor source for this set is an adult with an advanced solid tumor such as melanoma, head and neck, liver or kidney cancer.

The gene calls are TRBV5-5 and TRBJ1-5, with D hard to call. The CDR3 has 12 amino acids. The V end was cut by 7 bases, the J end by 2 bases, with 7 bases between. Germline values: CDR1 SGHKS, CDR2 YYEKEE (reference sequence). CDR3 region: CASGNGNQPQHF. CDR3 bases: TGTGCCAGCGGAAATGGCAATCAGCCCCAGCATTTT.

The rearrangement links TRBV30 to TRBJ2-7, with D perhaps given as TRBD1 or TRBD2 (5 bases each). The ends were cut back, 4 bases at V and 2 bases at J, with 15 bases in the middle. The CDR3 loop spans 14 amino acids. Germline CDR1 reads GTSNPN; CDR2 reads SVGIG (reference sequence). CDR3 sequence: CAWNFDRGAYEQYF. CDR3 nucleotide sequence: TGTGCCTGGAATTTCGATAGGGGAGCCTACGAGCAGTACTTC.

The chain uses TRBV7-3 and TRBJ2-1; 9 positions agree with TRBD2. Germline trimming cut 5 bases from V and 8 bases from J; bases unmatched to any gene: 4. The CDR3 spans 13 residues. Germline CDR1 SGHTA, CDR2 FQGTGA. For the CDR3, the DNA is TGTGCCAGCAGCCCGGGACTAGCCTATGAGCAGTTCTTC. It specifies CASSPGLAYEQFF. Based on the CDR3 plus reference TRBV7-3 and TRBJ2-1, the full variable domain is GAGVSQTPSNKVTEKGKYVELRCDPISGHTALYWYRQSLGQGPEFLIYFQGTGAADDSGLPNDRFFAVRPEGSVSTLKIQRTERGDSAVYLCASSPGLAYEQFFGPGTRLTVL.

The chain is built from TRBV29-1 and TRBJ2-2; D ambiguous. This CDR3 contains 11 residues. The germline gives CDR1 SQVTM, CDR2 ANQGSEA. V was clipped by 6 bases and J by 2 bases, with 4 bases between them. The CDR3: CSVVNTGELFF. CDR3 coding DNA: TGCAGCGTCGTAAACACCGGGGAGCTGTTTTTT.

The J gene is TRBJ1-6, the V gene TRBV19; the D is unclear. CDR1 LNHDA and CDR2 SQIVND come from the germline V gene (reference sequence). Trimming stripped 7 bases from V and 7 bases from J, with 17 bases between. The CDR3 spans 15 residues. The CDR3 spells CASNSVGGGNSPLHF. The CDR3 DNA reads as TGTGCCAGTAACAGCGTGGGAGGAGGCAATTCACCCCTCCACTTT.

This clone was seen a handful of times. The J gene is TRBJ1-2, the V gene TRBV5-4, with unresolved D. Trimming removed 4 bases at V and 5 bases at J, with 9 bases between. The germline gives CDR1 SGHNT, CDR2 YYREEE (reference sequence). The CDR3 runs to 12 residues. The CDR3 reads CASSPTGYGYTF. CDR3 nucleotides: TGTGCCAGCAGCCCGACTGGATATGGCTACACCTTC.

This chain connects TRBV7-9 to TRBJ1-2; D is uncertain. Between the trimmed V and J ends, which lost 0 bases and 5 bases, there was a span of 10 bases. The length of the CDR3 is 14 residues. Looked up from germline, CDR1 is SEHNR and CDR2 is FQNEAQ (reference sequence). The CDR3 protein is CASSLAGNTYGYTF. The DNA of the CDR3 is TGTGCCAGCAGCTTAGCGGGGAATACGTATGGCTACACCTTC.

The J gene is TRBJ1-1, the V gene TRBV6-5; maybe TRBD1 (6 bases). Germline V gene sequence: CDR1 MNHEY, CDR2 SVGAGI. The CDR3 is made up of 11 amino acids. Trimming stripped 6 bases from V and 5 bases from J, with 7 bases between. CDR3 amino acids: CASRGGTEAFF. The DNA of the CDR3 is TGTGCCAGCAGAGGGGGTACTGAAGCTTTCTTT.

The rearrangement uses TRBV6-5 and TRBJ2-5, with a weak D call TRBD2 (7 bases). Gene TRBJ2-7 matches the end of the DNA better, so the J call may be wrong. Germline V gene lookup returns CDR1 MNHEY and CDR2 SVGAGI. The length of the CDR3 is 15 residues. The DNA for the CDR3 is TGTGCCAGCAGTTACTCACGGGGGGCTCTGAACGAGCAGTACTTC. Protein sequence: CASSYSRGALNEQYF.

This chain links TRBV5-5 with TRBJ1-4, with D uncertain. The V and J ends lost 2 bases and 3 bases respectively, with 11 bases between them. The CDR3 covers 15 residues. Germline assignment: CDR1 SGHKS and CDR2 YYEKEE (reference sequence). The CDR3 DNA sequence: TGTGCCAGCAGCTTACTACCGGGAGCTAATGAAAAACTGTTTTTT. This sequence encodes CASSLLPGANEKLFF.

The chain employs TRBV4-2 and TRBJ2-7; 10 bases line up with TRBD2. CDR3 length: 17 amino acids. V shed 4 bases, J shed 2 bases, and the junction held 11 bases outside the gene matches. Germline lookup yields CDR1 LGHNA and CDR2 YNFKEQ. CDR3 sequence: CASSLLPLAGTPYEQYF. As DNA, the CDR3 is TGTGCCAGCAGCCTACTTCCACTAGCGGGAACACCCTACGAGCAGTACTTC.

CDR3 residues: CASSIFGRGQYEQYF. The CDR3 coding sequence is TGTGCCAGTAGTATATTTGGCAGGGGGCAGTACGAGCAGTACTTC. The chain couples TRBV19 to TRBJ2-7; 8 bases are shared with TRBD1. The J segment lost 4 bases and the V segment lost 2 bases, leaving 7 bases of the junction unmatched. CDR1 and CDR2 (germline): LNHDA, SQIVND (reference sequence). This CDR3 has 15 residues. The full variable domain, with the rest looked up from reference TRBV19 and TRBJ2-7, is DGGITQSPKYLFRKEGQNVTLSCEQNLNHDAMYWYRQDPGQGLRLIYYSQIVNDFQKGDIAEGYSVSREKKESFPLTVTSAQKNPTAFYLCASSIFGRGQYEQYFGPGTRLTVT.

The CDR3 nucleotides read TGTGCCAGCAGTGAAGGGGGGGACAGAAACTATGGCTACACCTTC. This codes for CASSEGGDRNYGYTF. The V gene is TRBV7-3, the J gene TRBJ1-2; 7 bases are a match to TRBD1. CDR1 is SGHTA, CDR2 FQGTGA, per germline. This CDR3 spans 15 amino acids. V dropped 6 bases and J dropped 2; count of bases not matched to a gene: 9. Full variable domain (missing parts from reference TRBV7-3 and TRBJ1-2): GAGVSQTPSNKVTEKGKYVELRCDPISGHTALYWYRQSLGQGPEFLIYFQGTGAADDSGLPNDRFFAVRPEGSVSTLKIQRTERGDSAVYLCASSEGGDRNYGYTFGSGTRLTVV.

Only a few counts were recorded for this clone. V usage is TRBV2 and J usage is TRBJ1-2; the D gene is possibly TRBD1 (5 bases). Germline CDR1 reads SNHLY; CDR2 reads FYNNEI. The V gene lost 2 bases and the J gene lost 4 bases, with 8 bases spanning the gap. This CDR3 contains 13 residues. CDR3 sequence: CASSEQGSYGYTF. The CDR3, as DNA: TGTGCCAGCAGTGAACAGGGCTCCTATGGCTACACCTTC. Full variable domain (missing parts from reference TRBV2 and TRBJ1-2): EPEVTQTPSHQVTQMGQEVILRCVPISNHLYFYWYRQILGQKVEFLVSFYNNEISEKSEIFDDQFSVERPDGSNFTLKIRSTKLEDSAMYFCASSEQGSYGYTFGSGTRLTVV.

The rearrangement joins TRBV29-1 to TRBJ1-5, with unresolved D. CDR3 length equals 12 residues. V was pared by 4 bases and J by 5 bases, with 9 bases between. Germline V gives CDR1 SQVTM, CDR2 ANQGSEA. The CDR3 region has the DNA TGCAGCGTTGGTTGGCCTGATCAGCCCCAGCATTTT. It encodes CSVGWPDQPQHF. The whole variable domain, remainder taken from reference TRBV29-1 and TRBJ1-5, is SAVISQKPSRDICQRGTSLTIQCQVDSQVTMMFWYRQQPGQSLTLIATANQGSEATYESGFVIDKFPISRPNLTFSTLTVSNMSPEDSSIYLCSVGWPDQPQHFGDGTRLSIL.

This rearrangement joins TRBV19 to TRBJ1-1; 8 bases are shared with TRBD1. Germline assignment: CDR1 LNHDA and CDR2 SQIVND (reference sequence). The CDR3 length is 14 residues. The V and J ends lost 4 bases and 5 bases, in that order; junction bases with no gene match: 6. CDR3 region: CASSKRTGWTEAFF. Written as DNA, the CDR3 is TGTGCCAGTAGTAAGAGGACAGGGTGGACTGAAGCTTTCTTT.

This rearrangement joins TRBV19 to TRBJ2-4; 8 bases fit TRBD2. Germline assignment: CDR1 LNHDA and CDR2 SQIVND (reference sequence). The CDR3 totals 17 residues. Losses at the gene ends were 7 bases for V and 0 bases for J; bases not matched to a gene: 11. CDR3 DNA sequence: TGTGCCAGTACTAACCGGGAGGGCGGAATAGCCAAAAACATTCAGTACTTC. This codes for CASTNREGGIAKNIQYF.

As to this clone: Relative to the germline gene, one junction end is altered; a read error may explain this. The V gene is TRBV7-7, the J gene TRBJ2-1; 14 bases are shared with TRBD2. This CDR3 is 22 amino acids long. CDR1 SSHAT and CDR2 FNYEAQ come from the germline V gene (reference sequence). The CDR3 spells CASSLGPRRTSGRHLAYNEQFF. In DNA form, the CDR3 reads TGTGCTAGCAGCTTAGGGCCGCGGAGGACTAGCGGGAGGCATTTGGCCTACAATGAGCAGTTCTTC.

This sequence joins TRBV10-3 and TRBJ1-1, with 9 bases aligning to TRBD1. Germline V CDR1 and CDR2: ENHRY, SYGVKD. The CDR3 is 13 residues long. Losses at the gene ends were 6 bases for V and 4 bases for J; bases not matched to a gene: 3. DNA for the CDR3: TGTGCCATCAGGAAGGGACAGGGCACTGAAGCTTTCTTT. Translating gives CAIRKGQGTEAFF.